The T cell receptor beta chain under discussion was sequenced for a study of T cell repertoires in cytomegalovirus infection. Study-wide context: The public TCR beta signatures pointed to both CMV infection and matching HLA type. General study results and limits: Of the TCR beta families, the public ones yielded a cumulative frequency that identified carriers of CMV plus the relevant HLA. Clonotypes of TCR beta that were HLA-C-restricted and CMV-specific dominated the ex vivo response.

The germline V gene encodes CDR1 MNHEY and CDR2 SVGEGT. This CDR3 has 20 amino acids. Trimming removed 3 bases from V and 8 bases from J, with 34 bases in between. This clonotype was recorded only once. The antigen is unknown. TCRdb reprocessed the reads with MiXCR, giving one entry per CDR3 protein. The table includes about 180,000 distinct CDR3 sequences, approximately 17% detected once. This TCR derives from a human donor in good health (CMV status not recorded). Some clones in this sample may be carry-over from other donors' samples. The sequencing sample was made of CD8+ T cells from PBMCs. The chain employs TRBV6-2 or TRBV6-3 and TRBJ1-2; the D gene is possibly TRBD1 (5 bases). Here the CDR3 reads CASSYPTVPQQSGYSLGYTF. The CDR3 DNA sequence: TGTGCCAGCAGTTATCCTACAGTGCCGCAGCAGTCAGGGTACAGCCTGGGCTACACCTTC.